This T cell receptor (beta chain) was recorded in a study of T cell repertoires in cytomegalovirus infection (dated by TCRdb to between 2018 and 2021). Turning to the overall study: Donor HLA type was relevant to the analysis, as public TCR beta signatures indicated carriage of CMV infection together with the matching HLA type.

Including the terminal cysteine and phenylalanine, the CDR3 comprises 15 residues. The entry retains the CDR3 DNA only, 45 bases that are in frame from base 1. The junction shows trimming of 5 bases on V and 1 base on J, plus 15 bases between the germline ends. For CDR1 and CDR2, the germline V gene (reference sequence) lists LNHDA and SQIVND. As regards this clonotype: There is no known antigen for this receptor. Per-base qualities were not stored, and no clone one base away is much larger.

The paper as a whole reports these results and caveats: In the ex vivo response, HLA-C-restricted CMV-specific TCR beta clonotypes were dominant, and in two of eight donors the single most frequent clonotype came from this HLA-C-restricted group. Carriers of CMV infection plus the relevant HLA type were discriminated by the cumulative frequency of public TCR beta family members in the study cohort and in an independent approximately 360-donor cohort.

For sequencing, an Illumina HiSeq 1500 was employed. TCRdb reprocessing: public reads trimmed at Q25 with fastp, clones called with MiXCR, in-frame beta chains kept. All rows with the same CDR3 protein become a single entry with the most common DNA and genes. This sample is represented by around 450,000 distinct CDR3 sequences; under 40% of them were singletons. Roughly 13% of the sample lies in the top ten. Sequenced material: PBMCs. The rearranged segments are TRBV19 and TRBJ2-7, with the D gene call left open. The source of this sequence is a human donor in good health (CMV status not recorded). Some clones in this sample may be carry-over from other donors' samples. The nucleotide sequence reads TGTGCCAGTAGTGTGACGGCACACCCTTCCTACGAGCAGTACTTC. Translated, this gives CASSVTAHPSYEQYF.